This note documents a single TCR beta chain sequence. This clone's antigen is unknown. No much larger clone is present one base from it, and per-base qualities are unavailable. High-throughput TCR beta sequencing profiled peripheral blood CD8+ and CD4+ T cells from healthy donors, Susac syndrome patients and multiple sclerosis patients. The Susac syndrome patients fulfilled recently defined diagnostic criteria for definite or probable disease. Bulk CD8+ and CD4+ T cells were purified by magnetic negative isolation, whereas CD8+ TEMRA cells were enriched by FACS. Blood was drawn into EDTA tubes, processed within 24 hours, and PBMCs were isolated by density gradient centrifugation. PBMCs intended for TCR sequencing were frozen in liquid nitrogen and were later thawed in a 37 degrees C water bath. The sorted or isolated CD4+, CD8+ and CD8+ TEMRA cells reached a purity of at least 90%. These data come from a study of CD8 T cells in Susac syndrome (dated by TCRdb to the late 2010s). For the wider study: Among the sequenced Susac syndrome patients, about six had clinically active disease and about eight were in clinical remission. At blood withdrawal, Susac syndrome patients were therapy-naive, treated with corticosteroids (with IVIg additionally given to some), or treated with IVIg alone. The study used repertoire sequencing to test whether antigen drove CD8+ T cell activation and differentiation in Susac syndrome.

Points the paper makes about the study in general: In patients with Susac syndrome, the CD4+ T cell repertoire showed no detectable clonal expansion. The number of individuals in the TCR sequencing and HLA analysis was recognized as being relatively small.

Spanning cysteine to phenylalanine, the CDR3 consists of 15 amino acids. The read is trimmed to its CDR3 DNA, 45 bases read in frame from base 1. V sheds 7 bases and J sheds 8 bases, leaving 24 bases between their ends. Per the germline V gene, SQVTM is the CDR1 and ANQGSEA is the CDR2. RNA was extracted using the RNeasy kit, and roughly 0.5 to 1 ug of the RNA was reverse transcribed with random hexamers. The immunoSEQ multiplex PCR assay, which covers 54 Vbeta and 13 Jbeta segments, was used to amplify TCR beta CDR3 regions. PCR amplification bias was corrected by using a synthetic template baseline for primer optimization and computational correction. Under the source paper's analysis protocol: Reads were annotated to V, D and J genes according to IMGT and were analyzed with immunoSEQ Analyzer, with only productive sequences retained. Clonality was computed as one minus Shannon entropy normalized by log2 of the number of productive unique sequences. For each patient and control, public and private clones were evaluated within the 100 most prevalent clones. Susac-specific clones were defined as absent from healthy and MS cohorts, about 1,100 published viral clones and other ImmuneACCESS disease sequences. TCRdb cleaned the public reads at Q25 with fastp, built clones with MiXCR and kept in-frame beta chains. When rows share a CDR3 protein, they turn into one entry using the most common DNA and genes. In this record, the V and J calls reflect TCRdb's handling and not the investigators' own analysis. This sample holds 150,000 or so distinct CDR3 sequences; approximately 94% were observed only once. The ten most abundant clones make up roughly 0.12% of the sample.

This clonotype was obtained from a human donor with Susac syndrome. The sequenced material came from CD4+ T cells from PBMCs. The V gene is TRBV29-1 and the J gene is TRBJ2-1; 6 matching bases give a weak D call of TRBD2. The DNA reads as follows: TGCAGCGCCCCTCAACCGGAGGGCCGGAGAGATGAGCAGTTCTTC. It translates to CSAPQPEGRRDEQFF.